A single T cell receptor (beta chain) is shown here with its context. This clonotype was detected many times. The specificity of this receptor is unknown. No per-base quality is available; no much larger clone lies one base away. In the paper's terms, the treatment or condition label means: in vitro stimulation with specific CMV peptide epitopes to enrich CMV-specific T cells. This specimen belongs to a study of T cell repertoires in cytomegalovirus infection (dated by TCRdb to about 2019). Study-level background: Peptide stimulations targeted recently identified HLA-C-restricted CMV epitopes, whose presentation resists viral immunomodulation, together with well-studied HLA-B-restricted epitopes. Because public TCR beta signatures pointed to carriage of CMV infection together with the matching HLA type, the HLA type of each donor mattered for the analysis. Points the paper makes about the study in general: The ex vivo response was dominated by HLA-C-restricted CMV-specific TCR beta clonotypes, which also provided the single most frequent clonotype in two of eight donors. Carriers of CMV infection plus the relevant HLA type were discriminated by the cumulative frequency of public TCR beta family members in the study cohort and in an independent approximately 340-donor cohort.

Including the terminal cysteine and phenylalanine, the CDR3 comprises 15 residues. The read is trimmed to its CDR3 DNA, 45 bases read in frame from base 1. Based on the germline V gene, the CDR1 and CDR2 sequences are SGHVS and FQNEAQ. V ends up 4 bases short and J 7 bases short, with an unmatched junction base count of 11. The instrument was an Illumina HiSeq 1500. TCRdb reran the public reads through fastp at Q25 and MiXCR, keeping productive beta chains. Records with the same CDR3 protein are collapsed into one entry carrying the most frequent genes and DNA. The sample table lists some 900,000 distinct CDR3 sequences, 30% to 35% of them with a count of one. Clones ranked in the top ten supply around an eighth of the sample.

Sequencing used cultured CD8+ T cells from PBMCs, obtained from culture after CMV antigen stimulation. The receptor comes from a human donor in good health (CMV status not recorded). Some clones in this sample may be carry-over from other donors' samples. The sequence joins TRBV7-8 to TRBJ2-5; TRBD1 fits 8 bases in the junction. The bases are TGTGCCAGCAGCTCAAATCTTGGGACAGGCGGGACCCAGTACTTC. Its translation is CASSSNLGTGGTQYF.